Reported below is one T cell receptor (beta chain). A clone one base away is much larger, so this may be a read error. The entry originates in a study of Graves' ophthalmopathy and Graves' hyperthyroidism. Germline V lookup: CDR1 SQVTM, CDR2 ANQGSEA. The CDR3 extends over 13 amino acids. RNA transcripts served as template for amplifying TCR beta CDR3 sequences. Amplification began with first-round RT-PCR using HTBI primers, then second-round multiplex PCR was performed. TCRdb independently ran MiXCR on the multiplex PCR reads; one entry per CDR3 protein. This sample has roughly 500,000 distinct CDR3 sequences, with 13% to 15% found just once.

Sample: blood. This TCR was sampled from a woman aged 25 to 45 with Graves' ophthalmopathy. This chain connects TRBV29-1 to TRBJ2-7; TRBD2 might be the D (6 bases). In DNA form, the CDR3 reads TGCTGCGTTGAAGTAGCGGTACCCTACGAGCAGTACTTC. It codes for CCVEVAVPYEQYF.